This T cell receptor (beta chain) was profiled in a study of TIL therapy for anti-PD-1-resistant metastatic lung cancer. This was the immunoSEQ v3 assay. The protocol was immunoSEQ multiplex PCR, while the TCRdb copy is restricted to in-frame clones and leaves out a portion. The sample records approximately 97,000 clones, less than 70% being singletons. Trimming left V 3 bases short and J 7 bases short, with 15 bases between. Germline CDR1 reads LGHDT; CDR2 reads YNNKEL (reference sequence). The CDR3 contains 14 residues. The time point was: pre-treatment sample, taken before nivolumab and TIL therapy. Tumor tissue came from excised metastases, mostly pleural nodules or supraclavicular lymph nodes. This clone has more than one count but fewer than ten.

Sample: tumor tissue, taken at baseline. The gene calls are TRBV3-1 (or the pseudogene TRBV3-2) and TRBJ2-5; D gene uncertain. The TCR was taken from a person aged 25-85 years with non-small cell lung cancer. CDR3 in DNA: TGTGCCAGCAGCCAGGGGTCGGACCTAGGGACCCAGTACTTC. It translates to CASSQGSDLGTQYF.